These 31 T cell receptor beta chains originate from one sample sequenced in a study of graft-versus-host responses after intestinal transplantation. The repertoire was sequenced with immunoSEQ multiplex PCR; TCRdb's copy has only in-frame clones and lacks some. The sample lists 23,000 or so clones, 40% seen once, with about 0.66% in the top ten. The sample in question was alloreactive CD4+ T cells from a mixed lymphocyte reaction culture, obtained before intestinal transplant. As to subset: CFSE-low proliferating T cells sorted from roughly six-day pre-transplant mixed lymphocyte reaction (GvH or HvG direction). These receptor sequences come from a human patient who received an intestinal transplant.

The chain is built from TRBV9 and TRBJ1-2, with 10 bases fitting TRBD1. This CDR3 has 15 amino acids. The germline gives CDR1 SGDLS, CDR2 YYNGEE. V shed 2 bases and J 6 bases; nucleotides not matched to a gene: 7. CDR3 DNA sequence: TGTGCCAGCAGCGTCGACAGGGGGCGAGTGGATGGCTACACCTTC. It codes for CASSVDRGRVDGYTF.

The chain links TRBV28 to TRBJ2-7, with TRBD2 matching over 11 bases. CDR1 is MDHEN, CDR2 SYDVKM, per germline. This CDR3 region has 15 residues. The ends lost 5 bases at V and 6 bases at J; junction bases unmatched: 9. Written as DNA, the CDR3 is TGTGCCAGCAGTGCCATAGCGGGAGGGCTTGTCGAGCAGTACTTC. It codes for CASSAIAGGLVEQYF.

The genes are TRBV6-5 and TRBJ1-5, with D unclear. V was shortened by 6 bases and J by 3 bases, with 15 bases between the two germline ends. The germline V gene has CDR1 MNHEY and CDR2 SVGAGI. The CDR3 loop spans 15 amino acids. This CDR3 reads CASRPYWATNQPQHF. The CDR3 DNA sequence: TGTGCCAGCAGACCCTACTGGGCCACCAATCAGCCCCAGCATTTT.

This clone was detected only a few times. The V gene is TRBV7-9, the J gene TRBJ2-5, with D hard to call. Germline V gene data show CDR1 as SEHNR and CDR2 as FQNEAQ (reference sequence). Trimming cost V 0 bases and J 5 bases, with 16 bases left between them. The CDR3 has 16 residues. This CDR3 is CASSLAYNIARETQYF. The CDR3, as DNA: TGTGCCAGCAGCTTAGCGTATAATATCGCTAGGGAGACCCAGTACTTC.

The chain uses TRBV7-9 and TRBJ1-1, with a weak D call TRBD1 (6 bases). The CDR3 is 13 residues long. Germline-derived CDR1 and CDR2 are SEHNR and FQNEAQ (reference sequence). V was cut by 5 bases and J by 3 bases, with 10 bases left in between. The CDR3 DNA sequence: TGTGCCAGCAGCCGGGACACGGACACTGAAGCTTTCTTT. This encodes CASSRDTDTEAFF. Supplemented by reference TRBV7-9 and TRBJ1-1, the full variable domain reads DTGVSQNPRHKITKRGQNVTFRCDPISEHNRLYWYRQTLGQGPEFLTYFQNEAQLEKSRLLSDRFSAERPKGSFSTLEIQRTEQGDSAMYLCASSRDTDTEAFFGQGTRLTVV.

The chain combines TRBV7-7 with TRBJ2-7; 12 bases align to TRBD1. Looked up from germline, CDR1 is SSHAT and CDR2 is FNYEAQ (reference sequence). After removal of 0 bases from V and 5 bases from J, the junction contained 5 bases not matched to a gene. This CDR3 is 16 amino acids long. CDR3 region: CASSLAGQGALHEQYF. CDR3 in DNA: TGTGCCAGCAGCTTAGCGGGACAGGGGGCTCTCCACGAGCAGTACTTC.

This clone turned up a few times. The chain couples TRBV10-3 to TRBJ1-1; D gene unclear. The germline V and J ends were trimmed by 3 bases and 3 bases, with 8 bases remaining between them. This CDR3 region has 13 residues. Germline-derived CDR1 and CDR2 are ENHRY and SYGVKD. This CDR3 is CAISEDRDTEAFF. Here the CDR3 DNA reads TGTGCCATCAGTGAAGATAGAGACACTGAAGCTTTCTTT.

This clone has just a few counts. The genes are TRBV11-3 and TRBJ2-3, with D maybe TRBD2 (6 bases). V lost 1 base to trimming and J lost 8 bases, with 13 bases between them. Germline assignment: CDR1 SGHNT and CDR2 YENEEA. This CDR3 is built from 14 residues. The CDR3 region is CASSLAGELSTQYF. In nucleotides, the CDR3 is TGTGCCAGCAGCTTAGCGGGAGAGCTGAGTACGCAGTATTTT. The full variable domain, with the rest looked up from reference TRBV11-3 and TRBJ2-3, is EAGVVQSPRYKIIEKKQPVAFWCNPISGHNTLYWYLQNLGQGPELLIRYENEEAVDDSQLPKDRFSAERLKGVDSTLKIQPAELGDSAVYLCASSLAGELSTQYFGPGTRLTVL.

The CDR3, as DNA: TGTGCCAGCAGCTCCTACGCCAGGGAAGAGACCCAGTACTTC. Translating gives CASSSYAREETQYF. The genes are TRBV7-2 and TRBJ2-5; D might be TRBD1 (5 bases). CDR3 length equals 14 residues. Germline lookup yields CDR1 SGHTA and CDR2 FQGNSA. Trimming shortened V by 4 bases and J by 3 bases, and 12 bases separated the two germline ends.

This rearrangement joins TRBV5-4 to TRBJ1-2; D not certain. The CDR3 length is 13 residues. Trimming pared 0 bases from V and 0 bases from J, leaving 3 bases between. Germline values: CDR1 SGHNT, CDR2 YYREEE (reference sequence). CDR3 sequence (DNA): TGTGCCAGCAGCTTGGACACTAACTATGGCTACACCTTC. Translation: CASSLDTNYGYTF.

This clone was seen only a few times. The CDR3 spells CASSSGTGGNSPLHF. CDR3 DNA sequence: TGTGCCAGTAGTTCGGGGACAGGGGGTAATTCACCCCTCCACTTT. J is TRBJ1-6 and V is TRBV19; 11 nucleotides agree with TRBD1. Germline loops: CDR1 LNHDA, CDR2 SQIVND (reference sequence). V lost 5 bases to trimming and J lost 6 bases; unmatched junction nucleotides: 3. This CDR3 comprises 15 residues.

The chain couples TRBV27 to TRBJ2-7; no clear D gene. Germline loops: CDR1 MNHEY, CDR2 SMNVEV (reference sequence). Trimming pared 2 bases from V and 2 bases from J, leaving 7 bases between. The CDR3 is 13 amino acids. The CDR3 nucleotides are TGTGCCAGCAGTTTAGGCACCACCTACGAGCAGTACTTC. Residues: CASSLGTTYEQYF.

This clone was seen just once. The V call is TRBV15, the J call TRBJ2-5; a possible D gene is TRBD2 (7 bases). V shed 1 base and J shed 1 base, with 13 bases lying between them. The germline V gene has CDR1 LNHNV and CDR2 YYDKDF (reference sequence). This CDR3 is 16 amino acids long. The CDR3 protein is CATSRGGRGGQETQYF. DNA of the CDR3: TGTGCCACCAGCAGAGGTGGGAGGGGGGGCCAAGAGACCCAGTACTTC.

J is TRBJ2-1 and V is TRBV11-2, with D possibly matching TRBD2 (6 bases). The V gene lost 1 base and the J gene lost 0 bases, with 10 bases spanning the gap. Germline CDR1 reads SGHAT; CDR2 reads FQNNGV. The CDR3 spans 16 residues. CDR3 protein: CASSLVGTLSYNEQFF. DNA for the CDR3: TGTGCCAGCAGCTTAGTGGGGACTCTCTCCTACAATGAGCAGTTCTTC.

This clone was seen a handful of times. The V gene is TRBV7-8, the J gene TRBJ2-5; D is uncertain. The CDR3 loop spans 12 amino acids. Per germline, CDR1 SGHVS and CDR2 FQNEAQ. The ends were cut back, 1 base at V and 4 bases at J, with 4 bases in the middle. In nucleotides, the CDR3 is TGTGCCAGCAGCTTAGTACTAGAGACCCAGTACTTC. It encodes CASSLVLETQYF.

The V and J genes are TRBV6-5 and TRBJ2-1, with 8 bases that match TRBD1. CDR3 length: 16 residues. Germline CDR1 reads MNHEY; CDR2 reads SVGAGI. Losses at the gene ends were 6 bases for V and 7 bases for J; bases not matched to a gene: 14. The CDR3 DNA is TGTGCCAGCAGGTACGGACAGGGATTCAGCCCGAATGAGCAGTTCTTC. Residues: CASRYGQGFSPNEQFF.

The chain employs TRBV28 and TRBJ1-2, with a weak D call TRBD1 (6 bases). V lost 3 bases to trimming and J lost 6 bases, with 20 bases between them. This CDR3 has 16 residues. The V gene's germline CDR1 is MDHEN and CDR2 SYDVKM. CDR3 nucleotides: TGTGCCAGCAGTTTGTCCAAAACAGGGTTGTGGAATGGCTACACCTTC. Residues: CASSLSKTGLWNGYTF.

This clone was seen more than once but under ten times. The chain links TRBV18 to TRBJ2-7; 7 bases match TRBD1. This CDR3 comprises 16 residues. Losses at the gene ends were 3 bases for V and 3 bases for J; bases not matched to a gene: 11. Germline lookup yields CDR1 KGHSH and CDR2 LQKENI. The CDR3 loop reads CASSPFPGQPNYEQYF. For the CDR3, the DNA is TGTGCCAGCTCACCTTTTCCGGGACAGCCTAACTACGAGCAGTACTTC. The variable domain in full, completed from reference TRBV18 and TRBJ2-7, reads NAGVMQNPRHLVRRRGQEARLRCSPMKGHSHVYWYRQLPEEGLKFMVYLQKENIIDESGMPKERFSAEFPKEGPSILRIQQVVRGDSAAYFCASSPFPGQPNYEQYFGPGTRLTVT.

The chain links TRBV30 to TRBJ1-2, with D perhaps TRBD1 (6 bases). This CDR3 is built from 13 residues. Germline V gene sequence: CDR1 GTSNPN, CDR2 SVGIG (reference sequence). V was clipped by 4 bases and J by 3 bases, with 12 bases between them. This chain's CDR3 is CAWNTQGYYGYTF. The CDR3 nucleotides read TGTGCCTGGAATACACAGGGTTACTATGGCTACACCTTC.

The sample holds a few counts of this clone. This sequence joins TRBV7-2 and TRBJ1-1; 9 bases line up with TRBD1. Germline-derived CDR1 and CDR2 are SGHTA and FQGNSA. With V trimmed by 4 bases and J by 11 bases, 8 bases remained unmatched. CDR3 length: 13 residues. The CDR3 protein is CASSSEQGASAFF. In nucleotides, the CDR3 is TGTGCCAGCAGCTCGGAACAGGGGGCTTCGGCTTTCTTT.

The table lists this clone with a few counts. J is TRBJ1-1 and V is TRBV2; 7 bases fit TRBD1. The length of the CDR3 is 13 residues. V lost 4 bases and J lost 4; bases outside the gene matches: 3. CDR1 and CDR2 from the germline V gene are SNHLY and FYNNEI. The CDR3 sequence is CASSVQGTTEAFF. The CDR3 DNA is TGTGCCAGCAGTGTACAGGGGACCACTGAAGCTTTCTTT. Variable domain in full (rest from reference TRBV2 and TRBJ1-1): EPEVTQTPSHQVTQMGQEVILRCVPISNHLYFYWYRQILGQKVEFLVSFYNNEISEKSEIFDDQFSVERPDGSNFTLKIRSTKLEDSAMYFCASSVQGTTEAFFGQGTRLTVV.

V gene TRBV7-9 combines with J gene TRBJ1-1, with TRBD1 as a possible D gene (5 bases). Germline CDR1 reads SEHNR; CDR2 reads FQNEAQ (reference sequence). The CDR3 covers 15 residues. The V gene lost 0 bases and the J gene lost 3 bases, with 11 bases spanning the gap. The CDR3 is CASSLAGRGHTEAFF. Here the CDR3 DNA reads TGTGCCAGCAGCTTAGCCGGGAGGGGCCACACTGAAGCTTTCTTT.

The CDR3 bases are TGTGCCAGTAGTATAGGTCGACAGGGGTGGTACGAGCAGTACTTC. This codes for CASSIGRQGWYEQYF. The chain has TRBV19 and TRBJ2-7, with 8 bases matching TRBD1. This CDR3 comprises 15 residues. The trim removed 1 base at V and 4 bases at J, leaving 6 bases unmatched. From germline, CDR1 is LNHDA and CDR2 SQIVND (reference sequence).

The J gene is TRBJ2-2, the V gene TRBV6-6; 7 bases agree with TRBD1. Looked up from germline, CDR1 is MNHNY and CDR2 is SVGAGI (reference sequence). V lost 2 bases to trimming and J lost 5 bases; unmatched junction nucleotides: 2. This CDR3 has 14 amino acids. The CDR3, as DNA: TGTGCCAGCAGTTACACAGGGGAGACCGGGGAGCTGTTTTTT. This gives the protein CASSYTGETGELFF.

This chain uses TRBV7-2 with TRBJ2-3, with 7 bases that match TRBD2. This CDR3 has 13 residues. V was clipped by 5 bases and J by 4 bases; unmatched bases: 3. Germline assignment: CDR1 SGHTA and CDR2 FQGNSA. CDR3 residues: CASSPRGADTQYF. CDR3 DNA: TGTGCCAGCAGCCCTCGGGGGGCAGATACGCAGTATTTT.

J is TRBJ2-5 and V is TRBV7-2, with TRBD1 as a possible D gene (5 bases). Germline V gene sequence: CDR1 SGHTA, CDR2 FQGNSA. Trimming cost V 0 bases and J 4 bases, with 9 bases left between them. There are 14 residues in the CDR3. This CDR3 is CASSLAGRAETQYF. In DNA, the CDR3 is TGTGCCAGCAGCTTAGCTGGCAGGGCAGAGACCCAGTACTTC.

The genes are TRBV4-2 and TRBJ2-7; tentative D call: TRBD2 (7 bases). The CDR3 has 16 residues. The germline CDR1 and CDR2 sequences are LGHNA and YNFKEQ. V lost 1 base to trimming and J lost 2 bases, with 15 bases between them. CDR3 sequence: CASSQAGGGSTYEQYF. The CDR3 coding sequence is TGTGCCAGCAGCCAAGCCGGGGGCGGGAGCACCTACGAGCAGTACTTC.

V usage is TRBV11-2 and J usage is TRBJ2-3; 7 positions agree with TRBD2. The germline CDR1 and CDR2 sequences are SGHAT and FQNNGV. The CDR3 contains 14 residues. The V and J ends lost 8 bases and 1 base, in that order; junction bases with no gene match: 6. CDR3: CASGLAVGTDTQYF. CDR3 coding DNA: TGTGCCAGCGGGCTAGCGGTAGGCACAGATACGCAGTATTTT.

Here the CDR3 DNA reads TGTGCCAGCAGCCCCGGCTCAGGGGGGCAGCCCCAGCATTTT. Amino acid sequence: CASSPGSGGQPQHF. This rearrangement joins TRBV7-6 to TRBJ1-5, with 7 nucleotides matching TRBD1. With V trimmed by 5 bases and J by 7 bases, 8 bases remained unmatched. Germline values: CDR1 SGHVS, CDR2 FNYEAQ. This CDR3 has 14 amino acids.

The chain employs TRBV6-5 and TRBJ1-5; a weak D match, TRBD1 (6 bases). V lost 5 bases, J lost 4 bases, and 9 bases lay in between. This CDR3 has 13 residues. The V gene's germline CDR1 is MNHEY and CDR2 SVGAGI. CDR3 sequence (DNA): TGTGCCAGCAGTCGGCAGGGGAATCAGCCCCAGCATTTT. Translated, it gives CASSRQGNQPQHF.

The rearrangement links TRBV30 to TRBJ1-5, with D perhaps matching TRBD1 (6 bases). From germline, CDR1 is GTSNPN and CDR2 SVGIG (reference sequence). This CDR3 region has 15 residues. The ends were cut back, 1 base at V and 7 bases at J, with 17 bases in the middle. CDR3 DNA sequence: TGTGCCTGGAGTGATTCAACAGGGATGGGACAGCCCCAGCATTTT. Translated: CAWSDSTGMGQPQHF. The variable domain in full, completed from reference TRBV30 and TRBJ1-5, reads SQTIHQWPATLVQPVGSPLSLECTVEGTSNPNLYWYRQAAGRGLQLLFYSVGIGQISSEVPQNLSASRPQDRQFILSSKKLLLSDSGFYLCAWSDSTGMGQPQHFGDGTRLSIL.